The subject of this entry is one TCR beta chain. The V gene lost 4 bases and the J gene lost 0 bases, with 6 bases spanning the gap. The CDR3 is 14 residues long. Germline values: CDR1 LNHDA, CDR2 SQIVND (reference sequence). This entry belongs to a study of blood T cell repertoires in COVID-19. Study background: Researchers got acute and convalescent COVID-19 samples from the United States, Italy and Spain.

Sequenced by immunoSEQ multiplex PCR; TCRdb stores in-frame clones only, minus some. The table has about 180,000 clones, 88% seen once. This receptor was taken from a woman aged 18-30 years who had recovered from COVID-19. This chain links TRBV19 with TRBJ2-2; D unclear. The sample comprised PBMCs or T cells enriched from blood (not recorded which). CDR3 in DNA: TGTGCCAGTAGTACTTACACGAACACCGGGGAGCTGTTTTTT. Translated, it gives CASSTYTNTGELFF.